This TCR beta chain was profiled in a study of early T cells in non-severe SARS-CoV-2 infection. Study-level background: Sequencing input comprised bulk RNA from unsorted whole blood; chain pairing was not available. Study-wide findings and caveats: Lookups in VDJdb leaned toward anti-spike CD8 responses and missed private and CD4 specificities.

The TCR library protocol was used to attach unique molecular identifiers. These identifiers were attached to individual cDNA molecules. MiXCR, run by TCRdb on the 5' RACE reads, gives a single entry per CDR3 protein. The repertoire has 50,000 to 80,000 distinct CDR3 sequences, roughly 9% of them found once; the top ten carry around an eighth. The germline V and J ends were trimmed by 3 bases and 4 bases, with 19 bases remaining between them. The CDR3 is 17 residues long. Remarks on this clonotype: Antigen specificity is unknown.

The sample in question was whole blood, obtained at baseline. The chain joins TRBV12-3 or TRBV12-4 to TRBJ1-5; TRBD1 might be the D (5 bases). The sequence was collected from an adult who was a healthcare worker with PCR-confirmed SARS-CoV-2 infection or an uninfected control (not recorded which). The CDR3 coding sequence is TGTGCCAGCAGTTTGATGGGTGGGGCAGCTCATAATCAGCCCCAGCATTTT. Its protein product is CASSLMGGAAHNQPQHF.